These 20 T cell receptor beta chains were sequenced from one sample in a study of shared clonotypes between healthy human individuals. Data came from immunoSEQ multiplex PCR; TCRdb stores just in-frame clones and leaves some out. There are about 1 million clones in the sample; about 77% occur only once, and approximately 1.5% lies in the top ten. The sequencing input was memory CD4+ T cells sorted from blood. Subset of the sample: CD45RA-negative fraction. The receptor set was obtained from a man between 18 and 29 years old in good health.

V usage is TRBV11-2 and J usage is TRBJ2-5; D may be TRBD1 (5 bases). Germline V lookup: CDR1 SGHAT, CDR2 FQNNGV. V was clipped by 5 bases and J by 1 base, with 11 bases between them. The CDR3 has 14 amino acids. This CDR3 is CASSPSRVQETQYF. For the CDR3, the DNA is TGTGCCAGCAGCCCAAGCAGGGTCCAAGAGACCCAGTACTTC.

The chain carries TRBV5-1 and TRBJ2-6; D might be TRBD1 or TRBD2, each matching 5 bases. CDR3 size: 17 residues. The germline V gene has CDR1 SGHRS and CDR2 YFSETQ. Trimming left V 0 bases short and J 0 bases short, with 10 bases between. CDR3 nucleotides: TGCGCCAGCAGCTTGGAGGGGACGAGCTCTGGGGCCAACGTCCTGACTTTC. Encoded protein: CASSLEGTSSGANVLTF.

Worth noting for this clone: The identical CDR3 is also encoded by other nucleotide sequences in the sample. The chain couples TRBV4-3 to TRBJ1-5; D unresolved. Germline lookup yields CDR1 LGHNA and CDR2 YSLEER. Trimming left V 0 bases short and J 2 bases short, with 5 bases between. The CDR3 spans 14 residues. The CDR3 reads CASSQDLGNQPQHF. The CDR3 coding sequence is TGCGCCAGCAGCCAAGATTTAGGCAATCAGCCCCAGCATTTT.

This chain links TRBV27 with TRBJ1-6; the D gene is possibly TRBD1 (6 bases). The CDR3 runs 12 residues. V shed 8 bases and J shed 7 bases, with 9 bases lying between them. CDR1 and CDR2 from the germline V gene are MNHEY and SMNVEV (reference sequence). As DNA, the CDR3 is TGTGCCAGCGACAGGTGGAATTCACCCCTCCACTTT. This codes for CASDRWNSPLHF.

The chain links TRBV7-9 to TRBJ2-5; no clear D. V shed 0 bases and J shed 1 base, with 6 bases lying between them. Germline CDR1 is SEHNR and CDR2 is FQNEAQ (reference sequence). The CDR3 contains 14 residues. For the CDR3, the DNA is TGTGCCAGCAGCTTAGCAGCCGGCCAAGAGACCCAGTACTTC. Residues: CASSLAAGQETQYF.

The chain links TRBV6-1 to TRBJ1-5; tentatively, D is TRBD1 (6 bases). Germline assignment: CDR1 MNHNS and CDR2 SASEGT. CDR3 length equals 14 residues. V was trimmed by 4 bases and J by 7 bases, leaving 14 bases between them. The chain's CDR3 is CASSVGRGEQPQHF. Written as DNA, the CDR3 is TGTGCCAGCAGTGTTGGCAGGGGCGAGCAGCCCCAGCATTTT.

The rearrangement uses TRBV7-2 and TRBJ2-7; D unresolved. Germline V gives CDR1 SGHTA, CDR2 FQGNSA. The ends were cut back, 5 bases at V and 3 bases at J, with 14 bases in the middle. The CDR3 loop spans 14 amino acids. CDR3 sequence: CASSLSGAVYEQYF. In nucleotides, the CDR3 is TGTGCCAGCAGCCTGAGTGGCGCCGTCTACGAGCAGTACTTC.

The CDR3 bases are TGTGCCAGTATGTCGACAGATACGCAGTATTTT. This translates into CASMSTDTQYF. The rearrangement links TRBV19 to TRBJ2-3; D gene ambiguous. The CDR3 has 11 residues. Per germline, CDR1 LNHDA and CDR2 SQIVND (reference sequence). V lost 7 bases and J 3 bases, leaving 5 bases between the germline ends.

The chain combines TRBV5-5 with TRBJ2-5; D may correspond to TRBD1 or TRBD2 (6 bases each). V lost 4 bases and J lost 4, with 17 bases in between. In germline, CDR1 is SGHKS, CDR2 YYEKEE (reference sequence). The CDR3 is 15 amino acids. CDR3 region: CASSTRGGPGETQYF. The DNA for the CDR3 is TGTGCCAGCAGCACTCGAGGGGGGCCGGGAGAGACCCAGTACTTC.

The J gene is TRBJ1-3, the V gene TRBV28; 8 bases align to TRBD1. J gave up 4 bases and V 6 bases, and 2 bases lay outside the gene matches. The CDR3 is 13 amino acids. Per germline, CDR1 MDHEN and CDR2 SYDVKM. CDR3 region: CASRQGGGNTIYF. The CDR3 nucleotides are TGTGCCAGCAGACAGGGGGGAGGAAACACCATATATTTT.

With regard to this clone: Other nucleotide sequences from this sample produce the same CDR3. This CDR3 is CAWRDRHYEQYF. The CDR3 bases are TGTGCCTGGCGGGACCGACACTACGAGCAGTACTTC. The chain employs TRBV30 and TRBJ2-7; D is tentatively TRBD1 or TRBD2 (5 bases each). The CDR3 spans 12 residues. CDR1 GTSNPN and CDR2 SVGIG come from the germline V gene (reference sequence). Trimming left V 5 bases short and J 3 bases short, with 11 bases between.

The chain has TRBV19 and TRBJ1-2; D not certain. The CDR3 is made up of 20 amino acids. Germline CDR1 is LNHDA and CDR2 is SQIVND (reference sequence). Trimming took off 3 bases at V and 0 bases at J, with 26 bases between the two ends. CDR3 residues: CASSILQDRSSPLANYGYTF. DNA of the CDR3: TGTGCCAGTAGTATTCTCCAGGATCGAAGCTCACCGTTAGCTAACTATGGCTACACCTTC.

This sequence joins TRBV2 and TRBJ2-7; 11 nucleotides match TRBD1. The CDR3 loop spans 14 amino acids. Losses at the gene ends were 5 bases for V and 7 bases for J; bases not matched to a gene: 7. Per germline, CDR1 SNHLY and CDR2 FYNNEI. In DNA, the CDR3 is TGTGCCAGCAGTTCCGGGACAGGGGGACGAGAGCAGTACTTC. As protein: CASSSGTGGREQYF.

CDR3 DNA: TGTGCCAGCAATAGGGGCTCGGGTACTAGCCTCAATGAGCAGTTCTTC. This gives the protein CASNRGSGTSLNEQFF. The chain couples TRBV13 to TRBJ2-1, with D possibly being TRBD2 (6 bases). Germline CDR1 reads PRHDT; CDR2 reads FYEKMQ (reference sequence). The V and J ends lost 7 bases and 6 bases respectively, with 22 bases between them. This CDR3 has 16 amino acids.

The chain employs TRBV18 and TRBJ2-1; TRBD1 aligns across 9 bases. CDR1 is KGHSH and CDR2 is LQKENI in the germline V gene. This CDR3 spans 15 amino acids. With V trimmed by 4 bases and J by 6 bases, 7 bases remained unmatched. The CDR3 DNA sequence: TGTGCCAGCTCACTCTCGACAGGGGGAGTCAATGAGCAGTTCTTC. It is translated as CASSLSTGGVNEQFF.

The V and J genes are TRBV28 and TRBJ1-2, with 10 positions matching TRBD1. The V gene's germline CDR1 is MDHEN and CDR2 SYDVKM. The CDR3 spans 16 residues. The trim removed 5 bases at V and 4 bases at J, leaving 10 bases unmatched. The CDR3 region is CASSPFPGTGVYGYTF. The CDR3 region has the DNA TGTGCCAGCAGTCCATTCCCCGGGACAGGGGTCTATGGCTACACCTTC.

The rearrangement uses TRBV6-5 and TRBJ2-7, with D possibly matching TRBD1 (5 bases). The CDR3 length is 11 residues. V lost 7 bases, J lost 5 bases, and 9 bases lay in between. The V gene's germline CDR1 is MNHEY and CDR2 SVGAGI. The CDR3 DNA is TGTGCCAGCAAGGGGCGCGACGAGCAGTACTTC. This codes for CASKGRDEQYF.

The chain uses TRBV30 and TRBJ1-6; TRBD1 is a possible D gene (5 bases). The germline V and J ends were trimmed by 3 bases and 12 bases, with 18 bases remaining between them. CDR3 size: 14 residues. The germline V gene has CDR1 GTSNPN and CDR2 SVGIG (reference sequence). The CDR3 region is CAWRGVVKRGPLHF. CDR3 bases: TGTGCCTGGAGGGGGGTAGTCAAAAGAGGACCCCTCCACTTT.

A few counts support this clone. In DNA form, the CDR3 reads TGTGCCAGCAGCGTTTACAGGGCGGATACGCAGTATTTT. Translated, it gives CASSVYRADTQYF. This chain joins TRBV5-4 and TRBJ2-3; a possible D gene is TRBD1 (6 bases). V was cut by 4 bases and J by 6 bases, with 12 bases left in between. The CDR3 extends over 13 amino acids. CDR1 is SGHNT and CDR2 is YYREEE in the germline V gene (reference sequence). The full variable domain, its missing parts supplied by reference TRBV5-4 and TRBJ2-3, is ETGVTQSPTHLIKTRGQQVTLRCSSQSGHNTVSWYQQALGQGPQFIFQYYREEENGRGNFPPRFSGLQFPNYSSELNVNALELDDSALYLCASSVYRADTQYFGPGTRLTVL.

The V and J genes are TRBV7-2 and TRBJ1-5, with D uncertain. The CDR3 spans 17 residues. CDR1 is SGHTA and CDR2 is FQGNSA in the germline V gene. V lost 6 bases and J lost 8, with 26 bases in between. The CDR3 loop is CASRFSHSAGLKKPQHF. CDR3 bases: TGTGCCAGCAGGTTCAGCCATTCGGCAGGCCTAAAGAAGCCCCAGCATTTT. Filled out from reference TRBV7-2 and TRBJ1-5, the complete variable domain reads GAGVSQSPSNKVTEKGKDVELRCDPISGHTALYWYRQSLGQGLEFLIYFQGNSAPDKSGLPSDRFSAERTGGSVSTLTIQRTQQEDSAVYLCASRFSHSAGLKKPQHFGDGTRLSIL.